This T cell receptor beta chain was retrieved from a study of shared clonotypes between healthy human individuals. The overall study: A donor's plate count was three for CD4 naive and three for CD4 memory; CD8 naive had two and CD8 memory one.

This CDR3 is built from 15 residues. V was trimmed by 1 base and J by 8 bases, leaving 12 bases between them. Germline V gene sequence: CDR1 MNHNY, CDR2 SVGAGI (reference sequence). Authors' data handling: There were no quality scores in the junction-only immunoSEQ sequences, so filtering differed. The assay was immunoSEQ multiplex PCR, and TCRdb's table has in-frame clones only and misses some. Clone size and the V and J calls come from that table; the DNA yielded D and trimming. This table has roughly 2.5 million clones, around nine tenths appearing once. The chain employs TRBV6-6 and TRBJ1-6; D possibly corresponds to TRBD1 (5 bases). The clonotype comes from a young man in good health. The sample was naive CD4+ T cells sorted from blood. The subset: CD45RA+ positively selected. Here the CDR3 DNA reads TGTGCCAGCAGTTACTTCAGGGCAGCGGATTCACCCCTCCACTTT. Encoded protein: CASSYFRAADSPLHF.